These 12 T cell receptor beta chains were sequenced from one sample in a study of shared clonotypes between healthy human individuals. Method: immunoSEQ multiplex PCR; TCRdb's copy keeps in-frame clones and lacks some. This table has around 500,000 clones, roughly 80% appearing once. The sequencing sample was made of PBMCs. Receptors originate from a middle-aged woman in good health. Some clones in this sample may be carry-over from other donors' samples.

This clone was found once. The chain uses TRBV11-2 and TRBJ2-7; 11 bases agree with TRBD2. From germline, CDR1 is SGHAT and CDR2 FQNNGV. Trimming removed 4 bases from V and 0 bases from J; junction bases left unmatched: 14. The CDR3 has 19 amino acids. The CDR3 bases are TGTGCCAGCAGCTCCATGGCACTAGCGGGAGTGGGTGGCTCCTACGAGCAGTACTTC. Amino acids: CASSSMALAGVGGSYEQYF.

Concerning this clone itself: A far more abundant clone sits one base away, making this likely a read error. The identical CDR3 is also encoded by other nucleotide sequences in the sample. J is TRBJ1-5 and V is TRBV18; D is uncertain. CDR3 size: 14 residues. Looked up from germline, CDR1 is KGHSH and CDR2 is LQKENI. CDR3 sequence: CASSPGNSNQPQHF. CDR3 DNA sequence: TGTGCCAGCTCACCAGGGAATAGCAATCAGCCCCAGCACTTT.

This sequence joins TRBV7-9 and TRBJ2-5; TRBD1 aligns across 12 bases. Germline CDR1 and CDR2: SEHNR and FQNEAQ (reference sequence). The CDR3 is 16 residues long. V dropped 5 bases and J dropped 9; count of bases not matched to a gene: 13. DNA of the CDR3: TGTGCCAGCAGCGCGGGACAGGGGGCCGACCCTTTGGCCCAGTACTTC. Amino acid sequence: CASSAGQGADPLAQYF.

V is TRBV5-4 and J is TRBJ2-7; D assignment may be TRBD1 or TRBD2 (6 bases each). The length of the CDR3 is 12 residues. V gave up 4 bases and J gave up 4 bases, with 9 bases separating them. Germline loops: CDR1 SGHNT, CDR2 YYREEE (reference sequence). CDR3 sequence (DNA): TGTGCCAGCAGCCGGGGGCCGTACGAGCAGTACTTC. Translation gives CASSRGPYEQYF.

The rearrangement uses TRBV11-2 and TRBJ1-2; 10 bases are a match to TRBD1. The germline V gene encodes CDR1 SGHAT and CDR2 FQNNGV. CDR3 size: 14 residues. After removal of 5 bases from V and 8 bases from J, the junction contained 8 bases not matched to a gene. CDR3 DNA sequence: TGTGCCAGCAGCACTCGACAGGGGGCACGGGGCTACACCTTC. Amino acid sequence: CASSTRQGARGYTF.

With regard to this clone: A far larger clone lies a single base away; this is likely a read error. The V and J genes are TRBV10-2 and TRBJ2-1; D is unclear. V lost 6 bases and J 8 bases, leaving 11 bases between the germline ends. This CDR3 has 12 residues. Germline assignment: CDR1 WSHSY and CDR2 SAAADI. CDR3 DNA sequence: TGCGCCAGCAGGGGTACCCGGCATGAGCAGTTCTTC. Translated, it gives CASRGTRHEQFF.

This chain joins TRBV28 and TRBJ2-7; the match to TRBD1 covers 9 bases. Germline assignment: CDR1 MDHEN and CDR2 SYDVKM. Trimming at V came to 4 bases and at J to 5 bases, leaving 9 bases not matched to a gene. The CDR3 sequence is 15 residues long. The CDR3 DNA is TGTGCCAGCAGTTCATCCGGGACAGGGATCCACGAGCAGTACTTC. This gives the protein CASSSSGTGIHEQYF.

This clone is a singleton in its sample. A single base is all that separates this from a far larger clone, so a read error is likely. In nucleotides, the CDR3 is TGTGCCAGCAGTTCAGTGGGAGTGAGAACCGGGGAGCTGTTTTTT. It specifies CASSSVGVRTGELFF. J is TRBJ2-2 and V is TRBV28; a weak D match, TRBD2 (5 bases). CDR3 length: 15 amino acids. Germline V lookup: CDR1 MDHEN, CDR2 SYDVKM. Trimming removed 4 bases at V and 5 bases at J, with 14 bases between.

This clone was observed a handful of times. This sequence joins TRBV7-9 and TRBJ1-1; the D is unclear. Germline-derived CDR1 and CDR2 are SEHNR and FQNEAQ (reference sequence). This CDR3 is 16 amino acids long. V lost 5 bases and J 1 base, leaving 17 bases between the germline ends. The CDR3 loop is CASSPNLGAGNTEAFF. CDR3 in DNA: TGTGCCAGCAGCCCCAACCTGGGTGCCGGGAACACTGAAGCTTTCTTT.

This chain joins TRBV28 and TRBJ2-7; D may be TRBD2 (5 bases). The V gene lost 2 bases and the J gene lost 4 bases, with 15 bases spanning the gap. The germline V gene encodes CDR1 MDHEN and CDR2 SYDVKM. CDR3 length equals 15 residues. The CDR3 bases are TGTGCCAGCAGTTTAAGGTGGGGAGTTGGGTACGAGCAGTACTTC. It encodes CASSLRWGVGYEQYF.

V and J are TRBV28 and TRBJ1-3; D might be TRBD1 (6 bases). Germline CDR1 and CDR2: MDHEN and SYDVKM. CDR3 length equals 14 residues. Trimming cost V 8 bases and J 0 bases, with 11 bases left between them. The CDR3 loop reads CASRGGGSGNTIYF. The CDR3 bases are TGTGCCAGCCGGGGGGGCGGCTCTGGAAACACCATATATTTT.

The chain combines TRBV11-2 with TRBJ2-7; 7 bases are shared with TRBD2. CDR1 SGHAT and CDR2 FQNNGV come from the germline V gene. Trimming at V came to 5 bases and at J to 6 bases, leaving 10 bases not matched to a gene. The CDR3 runs 14 residues. Here the CDR3 reads CASSRDYSWAEQYF. The CDR3 region has the DNA TGTGCCAGCAGCCGGGACTACAGTTGGGCCGAGCAGTACTTC.